This TCR beta chain is from a study of PD-1 blockade in classical Hodgkin lymphoma. Looked up from germline, CDR1 is SGHVS and CDR2 is FQNEAQ. This CDR3 is 14 amino acids long. V was pared by 5 bases and J by 6 bases, with 8 bases of the junction left unmatched. All the patients suffered relapse after autologous stem cell transplantation, and brentuximab vedotin exposure differed. This table comes from immunoSEQ multiplex PCR, and its TCRdb copy is limited to in-frame clones, with some not included. The profile shows thousands of clones, over 65% of them singletons. This specimen was peripheral blood mononuclear cells (PBMCs), taken at baseline. This receptor was taken from a human donor with classical Hodgkin lymphoma. The gene calls are TRBV7-8 and TRBJ2-7; the match to TRBD1 covers 9 bases. This CDR3 reads CASSPTGGAFEQYF. The CDR3 coding sequence is TGTGCCAGCAGCCCCACAGGGGGCGCGTTCGAGCAGTACTTC.